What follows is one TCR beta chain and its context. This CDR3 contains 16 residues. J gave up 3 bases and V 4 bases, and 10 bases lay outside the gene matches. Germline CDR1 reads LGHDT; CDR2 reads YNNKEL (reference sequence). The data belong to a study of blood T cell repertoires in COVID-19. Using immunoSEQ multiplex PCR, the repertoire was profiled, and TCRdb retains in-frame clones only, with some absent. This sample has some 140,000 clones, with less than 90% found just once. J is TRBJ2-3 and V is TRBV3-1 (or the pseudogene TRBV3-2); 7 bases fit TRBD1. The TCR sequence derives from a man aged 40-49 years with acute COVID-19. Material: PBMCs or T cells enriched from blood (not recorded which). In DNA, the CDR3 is TGTGCCAGCAGCCCGCCCGGGACAGTGAGGACAGATACGCAGTATTTT. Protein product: CASSPPGTVRTDTQYF.